The clone carrying this T cell receptor beta chain was detected a few times. The data were taken from a study of T-cell memory formation after mild COVID-19. Whole-study context: Clusters of TCRs were largely donor specific.

CDR3 length: 13 amino acids. Germline values: CDR1 SEHNR, CDR2 FQNEAQ (reference sequence). Trimming stripped 0 bases from V and 7 bases from J, with 9 bases between. MiXCR, run by TCRdb on the 5' RACE reads, gives a single entry per CDR3 protein. The sample contains 200,000 to 250,000 distinct CDR3 sequences, 7.5% to 10% of which appear only once. The V and J genes are TRBV7-9 and TRBJ1-1; D might be TRBD1 (5 bases). The origin of this receptor is a man aged 18 to 30 who had mild COVID-19 (a few samples of this study predate the infection). Cell type and time point are not known. Material: PBMCs or a T cell subset sorted from them (not recorded which). The CDR3 region is CASSLAGGGEAFF. The CDR3 DNA is TGTGCCAGCAGCTTAGCGGGCGGGGGTGAAGCTTTCTTT.